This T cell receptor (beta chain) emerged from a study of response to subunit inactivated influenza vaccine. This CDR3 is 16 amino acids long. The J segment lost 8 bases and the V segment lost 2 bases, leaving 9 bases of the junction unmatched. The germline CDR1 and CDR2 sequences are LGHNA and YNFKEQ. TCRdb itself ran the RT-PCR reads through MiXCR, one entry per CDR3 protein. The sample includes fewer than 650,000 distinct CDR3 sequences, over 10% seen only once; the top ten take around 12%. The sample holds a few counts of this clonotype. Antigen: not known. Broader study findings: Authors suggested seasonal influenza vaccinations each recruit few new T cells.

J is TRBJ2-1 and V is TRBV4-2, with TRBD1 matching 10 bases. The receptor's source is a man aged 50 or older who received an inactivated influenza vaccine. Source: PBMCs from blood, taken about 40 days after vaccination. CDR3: CASSQKGQGEIDEQFF. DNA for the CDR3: TGTGCCAGCAGCCAAAAAGGACAGGGGGAAATCGATGAGCAGTTCTTC.